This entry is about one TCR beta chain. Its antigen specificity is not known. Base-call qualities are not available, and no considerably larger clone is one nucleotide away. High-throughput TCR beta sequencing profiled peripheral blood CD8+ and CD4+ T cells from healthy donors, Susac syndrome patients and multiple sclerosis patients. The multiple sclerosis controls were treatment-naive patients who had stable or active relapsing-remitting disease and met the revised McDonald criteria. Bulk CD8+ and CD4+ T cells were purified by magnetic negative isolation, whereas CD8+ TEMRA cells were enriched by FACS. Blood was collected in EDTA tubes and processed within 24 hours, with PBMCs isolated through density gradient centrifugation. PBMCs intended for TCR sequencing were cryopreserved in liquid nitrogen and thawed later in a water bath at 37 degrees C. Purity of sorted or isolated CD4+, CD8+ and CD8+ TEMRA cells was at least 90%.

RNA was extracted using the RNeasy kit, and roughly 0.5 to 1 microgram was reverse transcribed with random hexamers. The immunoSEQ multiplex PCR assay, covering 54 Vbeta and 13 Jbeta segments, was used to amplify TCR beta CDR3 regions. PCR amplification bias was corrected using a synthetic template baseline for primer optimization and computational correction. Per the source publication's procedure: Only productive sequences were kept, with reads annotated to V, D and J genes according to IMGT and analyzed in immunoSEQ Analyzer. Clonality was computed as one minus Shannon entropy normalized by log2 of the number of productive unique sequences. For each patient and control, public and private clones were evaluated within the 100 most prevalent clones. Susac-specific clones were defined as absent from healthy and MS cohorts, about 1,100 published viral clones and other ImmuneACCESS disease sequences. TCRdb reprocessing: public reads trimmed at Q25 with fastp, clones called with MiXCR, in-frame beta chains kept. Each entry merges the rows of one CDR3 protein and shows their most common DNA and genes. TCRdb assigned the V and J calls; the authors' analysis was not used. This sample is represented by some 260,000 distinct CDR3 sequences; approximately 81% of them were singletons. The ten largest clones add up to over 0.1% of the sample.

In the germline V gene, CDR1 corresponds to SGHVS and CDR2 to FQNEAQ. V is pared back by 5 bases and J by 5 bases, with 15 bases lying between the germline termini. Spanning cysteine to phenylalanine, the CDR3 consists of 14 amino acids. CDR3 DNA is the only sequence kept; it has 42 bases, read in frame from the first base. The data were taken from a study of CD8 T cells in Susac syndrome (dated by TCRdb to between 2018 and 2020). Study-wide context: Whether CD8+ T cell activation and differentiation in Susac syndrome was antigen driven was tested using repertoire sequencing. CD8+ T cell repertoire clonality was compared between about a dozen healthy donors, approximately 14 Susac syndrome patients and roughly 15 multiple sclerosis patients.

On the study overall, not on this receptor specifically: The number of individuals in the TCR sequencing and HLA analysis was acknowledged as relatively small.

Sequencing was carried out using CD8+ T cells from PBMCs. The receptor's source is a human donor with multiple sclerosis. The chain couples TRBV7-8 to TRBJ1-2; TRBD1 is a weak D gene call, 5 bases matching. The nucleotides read TGTGCCAGCAGCACATCCGGGACGGCTTATGGCTACACCTTC. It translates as CASSTSGTAYGYTF.